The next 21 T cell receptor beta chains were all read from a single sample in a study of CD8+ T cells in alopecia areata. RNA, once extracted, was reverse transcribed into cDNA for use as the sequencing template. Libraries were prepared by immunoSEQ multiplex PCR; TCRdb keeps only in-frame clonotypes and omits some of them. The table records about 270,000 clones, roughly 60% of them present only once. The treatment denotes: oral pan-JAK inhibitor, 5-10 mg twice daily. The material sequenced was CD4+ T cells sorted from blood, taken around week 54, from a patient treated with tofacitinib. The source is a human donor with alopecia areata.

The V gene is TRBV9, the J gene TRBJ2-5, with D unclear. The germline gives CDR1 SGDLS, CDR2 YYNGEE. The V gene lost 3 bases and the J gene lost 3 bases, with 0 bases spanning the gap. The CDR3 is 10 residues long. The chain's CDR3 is CASSEETQYF. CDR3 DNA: TGTGCCAGCAGCGAAGAGACCCAGTACTTC.

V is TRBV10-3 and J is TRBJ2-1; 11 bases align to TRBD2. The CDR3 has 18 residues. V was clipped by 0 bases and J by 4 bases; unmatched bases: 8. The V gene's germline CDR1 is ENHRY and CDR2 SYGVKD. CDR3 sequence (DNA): TGTGCCATCAGTGAGTCTTTGGCTAGCGGGGGGATATACAATGAGCAGTTCTTC. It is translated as CAISESLASGGIYNEQFF.

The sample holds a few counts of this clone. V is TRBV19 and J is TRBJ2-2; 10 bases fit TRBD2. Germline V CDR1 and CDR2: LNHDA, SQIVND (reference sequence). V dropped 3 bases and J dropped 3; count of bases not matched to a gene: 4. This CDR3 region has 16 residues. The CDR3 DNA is TGTGCCAGTAGTATGAGGAGCGGGGGGGACACCGGGGAGCTGTTTTTT. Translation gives CASSMRSGGDTGELFF.

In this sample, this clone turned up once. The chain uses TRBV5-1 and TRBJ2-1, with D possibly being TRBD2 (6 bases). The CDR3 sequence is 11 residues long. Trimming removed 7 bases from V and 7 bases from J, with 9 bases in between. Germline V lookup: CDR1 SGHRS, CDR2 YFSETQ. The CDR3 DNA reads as TGCGCCAGCCTTGGAGGGAATGAGCAGTTCTTC. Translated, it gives CASLGGNEQFF.

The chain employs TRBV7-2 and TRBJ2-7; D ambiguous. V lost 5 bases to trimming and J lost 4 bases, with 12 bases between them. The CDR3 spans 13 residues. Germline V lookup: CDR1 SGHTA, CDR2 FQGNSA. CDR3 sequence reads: CASSLGWAYEQYF. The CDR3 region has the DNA TGTGCCAGCAGCCTAGGGTGGGCTTACGAGCAGTACTTC. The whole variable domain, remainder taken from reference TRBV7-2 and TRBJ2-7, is GAGVSQSPSNKVTEKGKDVELRCDPISGHTALYWYRQSLGQGLEFLIYFQGNSAPDKSGLPSDRFSAERTGGSVSTLTIQRTQQEDSAVYLCASSLGWAYEQYFGPGTRLTVT.

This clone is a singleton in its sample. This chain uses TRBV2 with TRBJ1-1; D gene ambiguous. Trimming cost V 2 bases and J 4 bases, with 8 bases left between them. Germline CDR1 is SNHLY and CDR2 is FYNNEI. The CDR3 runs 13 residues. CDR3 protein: CASSEWEGTEAFF. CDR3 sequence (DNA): TGTGCCAGCAGTGAATGGGAGGGCACTGAAGCTTTCTTT.

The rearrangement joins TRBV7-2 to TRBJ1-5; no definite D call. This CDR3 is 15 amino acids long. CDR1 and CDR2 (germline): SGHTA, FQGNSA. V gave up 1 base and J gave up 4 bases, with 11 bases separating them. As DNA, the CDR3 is TGTGCCAGCAGCTTAGGTGGGTTCCTGAATCAGCCCCAGCATTTT. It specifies CASSLGGFLNQPQHF.

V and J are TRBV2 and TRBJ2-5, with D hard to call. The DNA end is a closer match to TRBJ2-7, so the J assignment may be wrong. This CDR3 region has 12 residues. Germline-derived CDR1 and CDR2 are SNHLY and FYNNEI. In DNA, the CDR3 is TGTGCCAGCAAAGGCACCCACTACGAGCAGTACTTC. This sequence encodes CASKGTHYEQYF.

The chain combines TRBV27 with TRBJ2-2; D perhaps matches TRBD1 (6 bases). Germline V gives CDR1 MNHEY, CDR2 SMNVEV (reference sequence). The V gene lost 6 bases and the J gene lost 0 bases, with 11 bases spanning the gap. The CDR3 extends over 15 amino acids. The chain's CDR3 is CASRWTASNTGELFF. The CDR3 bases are TGTGCCAGCAGGTGGACAGCGTCGAACACCGGGGAGCTGTTTTTT.

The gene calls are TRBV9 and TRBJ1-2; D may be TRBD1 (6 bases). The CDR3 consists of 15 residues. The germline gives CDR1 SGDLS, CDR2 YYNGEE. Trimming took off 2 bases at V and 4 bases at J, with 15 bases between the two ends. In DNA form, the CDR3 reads TGTGCCAGCAGCGTGATGGACAGCACCCTCTATGGCTACACCTTC. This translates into CASSVMDSTLYGYTF.

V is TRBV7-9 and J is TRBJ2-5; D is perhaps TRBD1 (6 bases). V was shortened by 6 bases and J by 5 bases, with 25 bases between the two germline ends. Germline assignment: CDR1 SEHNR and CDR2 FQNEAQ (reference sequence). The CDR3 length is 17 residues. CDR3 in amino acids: CASSPLRQDTVLETQYF. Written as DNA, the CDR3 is TGTGCCAGCAGTCCCCTTAGACAGGACACAGTCCTCGAGACCCAGTACTTC.

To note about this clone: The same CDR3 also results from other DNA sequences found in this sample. CDR3 in amino acids: CAWAGGNYGYTF. For the CDR3, the DNA is TGTGCCTGGGCGGGCGGCAACTATGGCTACACCTTC. The V gene is TRBV30, the J gene TRBJ1-2; D is unresolved. CDR3 size: 12 residues. Germline values: CDR1 GTSNPN, CDR2 SVGIG (reference sequence). Trimming took 5 bases from V and 2 from J, leaving 9 bases between them.

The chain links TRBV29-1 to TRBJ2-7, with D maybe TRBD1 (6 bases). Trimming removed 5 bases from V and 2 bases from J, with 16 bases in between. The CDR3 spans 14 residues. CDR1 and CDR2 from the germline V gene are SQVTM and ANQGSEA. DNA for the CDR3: TGCAGCGTTATACGGGACACCAGTACCTACGAGCAGTACTTC. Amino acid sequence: CSVIRDTSTYEQYF.

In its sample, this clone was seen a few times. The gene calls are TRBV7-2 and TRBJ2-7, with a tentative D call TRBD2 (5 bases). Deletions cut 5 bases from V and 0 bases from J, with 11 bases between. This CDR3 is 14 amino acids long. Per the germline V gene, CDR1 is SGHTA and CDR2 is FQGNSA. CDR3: CASSRGGTSYEQYF. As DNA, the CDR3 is TGTGCCAGCAGCCGGGGTGGCACCTCCTACGAGCAGTACTTC. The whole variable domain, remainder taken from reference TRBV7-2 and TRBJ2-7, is GAGVSQSPSNKVTEKGKDVELRCDPISGHTALYWYRQSLGQGLEFLIYFQGNSAPDKSGLPSDRFSAERTGGSVSTLTIQRTQQEDSAVYLCASSRGGTSYEQYFGPGTRLTVT.

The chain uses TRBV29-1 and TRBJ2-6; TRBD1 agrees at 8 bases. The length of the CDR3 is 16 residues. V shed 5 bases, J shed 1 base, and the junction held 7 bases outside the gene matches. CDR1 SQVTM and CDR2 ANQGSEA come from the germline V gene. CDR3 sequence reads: CSVRQGTTSGANVLTF. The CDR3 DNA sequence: TGCAGCGTTCGACAGGGGACGACATCTGGGGCCAACGTCCTGACTTTC. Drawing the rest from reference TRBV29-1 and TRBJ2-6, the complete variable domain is SAVISQKPSRDICQRGTSLTIQCQVDSQVTMMFWYRQQPGQSLTLIATANQGSEATYESGFVIDKFPISRPNLTFSTLTVSNMSPEDSSIYLCSVRQGTTSGANVLTFGAGSRLTVL.

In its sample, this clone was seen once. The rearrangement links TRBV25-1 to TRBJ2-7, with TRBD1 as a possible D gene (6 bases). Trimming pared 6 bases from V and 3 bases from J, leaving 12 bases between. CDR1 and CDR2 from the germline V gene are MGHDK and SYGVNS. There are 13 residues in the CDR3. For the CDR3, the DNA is TGTGCCAGCAGGATCCAGGGGAGCTACGAGCAGTACTTC. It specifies CASRIQGSYEQYF.

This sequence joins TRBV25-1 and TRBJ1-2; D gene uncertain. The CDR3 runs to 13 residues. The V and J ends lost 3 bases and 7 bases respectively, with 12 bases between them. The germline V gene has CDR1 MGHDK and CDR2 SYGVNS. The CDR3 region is CASSEARSAGYTF. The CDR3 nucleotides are TGTGCCAGCAGTGAGGCCAGGTCCGCTGGCTACACCTTC.

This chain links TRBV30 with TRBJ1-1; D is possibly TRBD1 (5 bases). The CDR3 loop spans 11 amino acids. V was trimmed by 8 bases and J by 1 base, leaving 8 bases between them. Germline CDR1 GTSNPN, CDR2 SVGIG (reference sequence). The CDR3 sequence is CAGQGNTEAFF. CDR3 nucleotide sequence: TGTGCCGGGCAGGGGAACACTGAAGCTTTCTTT.

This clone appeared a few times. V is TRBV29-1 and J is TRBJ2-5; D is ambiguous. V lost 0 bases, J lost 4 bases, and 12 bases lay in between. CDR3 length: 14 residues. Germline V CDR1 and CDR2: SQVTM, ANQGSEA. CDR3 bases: TGCAGCGTTGAAGAACGTAGGCTCGGAGAGACCCAGTACTTC. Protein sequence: CSVEERRLGETQYF.

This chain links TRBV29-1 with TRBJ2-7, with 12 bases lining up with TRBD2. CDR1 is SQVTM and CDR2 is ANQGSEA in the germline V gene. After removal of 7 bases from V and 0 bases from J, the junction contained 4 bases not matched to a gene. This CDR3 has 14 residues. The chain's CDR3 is CSAQGLAGSYEQYF. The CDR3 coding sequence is TGCAGCGCCCAGGGACTAGCGGGCTCCTACGAGCAGTACTTC.

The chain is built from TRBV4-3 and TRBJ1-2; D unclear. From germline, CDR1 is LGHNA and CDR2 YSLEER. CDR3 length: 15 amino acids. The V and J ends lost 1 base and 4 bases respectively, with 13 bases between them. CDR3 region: CASSQGVGTSYGYTF. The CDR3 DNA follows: TGCGCCAGCAGCCAAGGCGTGGGCACTAGCTATGGCTACACCTTC.